This T cell receptor (beta chain) emerged from a study of T cells in Graves' hyperthyroidism and ophthalmopathy. A lack of ophthalmopathy progression within 18 months defined stable Graves' hyperthyroidism. Those patients with uncontrolled infection, other autoimmune disease, pregnancy or lactation were excluded. CDR3 length: 16 residues. J lost 6 bases, V lost 0 bases, and 7 bases had no gene match. CDR1 and CDR2 from the germline V gene are SGDLS and YYNGEE. Researchers amplified the TCR beta CDR3 regions from RNA transcripts. Initially, a first-round RT-PCR of the TCR CDR3 employed the HTBI primer set. TCRdb fed the multiplex PCR reads into MiXCR, producing one record per CDR3 protein. Counted here are 550,000 to 800,000 distinct CDR3 sequences, about 18% occurring once; the ten biggest clones make up around a sixth.

The specimen sequenced was blood. The gene calls are TRBV9 and TRBJ2-2; 8 positions match TRBD1. The receptor was derived from a man aged 50 to 59 with Graves' hyperthyroidism. The CDR3 loop is CASSVAPRGQSGELFF. The CDR3 DNA is TGTGCCAGCAGCGTAGCTCCCAGGGGGCAGTCCGGGGAGCTGTTTTTT.